Listed here are 26 T cell receptor beta chains from one sample, sequenced in a study of T-cell reconstitution after alpha-beta-depleted transplantation in children. The TCRbeta library was prepared with unique molecular identifiers. Via MiXCR, TCRdb re-called the PCR reads, giving one row per CDR3 protein. This table holds about 590,000 distinct CDR3 sequences, 10% to 15% found once. The material sequenced was PBMCs, mostly from graft donor cells, taken 360 days after TCRalphabeta/CD19-depleted stem cell transplant. The source is a male patient between 10 and 17 years old who had a stem cell transplant for acute myeloid leukemia, so the T cells may come from the graft donor.

The chain has TRBV20-1 and TRBJ2-6, with 7 bases lining up with TRBD1. V shed 1 base and J 1 base; nucleotides not matched to a gene: 7. CDR1 and CDR2 (germline): DFQATT, SNEGSKA (reference sequence). The CDR3 runs 17 residues. The chain's CDR3 is CSARGDRAESGANVLTF. The CDR3 DNA follows: TGCAGTGCTAGAGGTGACAGGGCCGAATCTGGGGCCAACGTCCTGACTTTC.

This clonotype was detected only a few times. This rearrangement joins TRBV11-2 to TRBJ2-7; 8 nucleotides align to TRBD1. Germline-derived CDR1 and CDR2 are SGHAT and FQNNGV. CDR3 length: 16 residues. The junction had 6 bases not matched to a gene; V was cut back by 0 bases and J by 2 bases. DNA of the CDR3: TGTGCCAGCAGCTTAGACTCCGGGACAGGTACCTACGAGCAGTACTTC. Its translation: CASSLDSGTGTYEQYF.

The chain is built from TRBV7-2 and TRBJ2-3; D call uncertain. Trimming removed 1 base from V and 1 base from J, with 6 bases in between. This CDR3 has 14 amino acids. The V gene's germline CDR1 is SGHTA and CDR2 FQGNSA. CDR3: CASSLDTGTDTQYF. The CDR3 nucleotides read TGTGCCAGCAGCTTAGATACCGGCACAGATACGCAGTATTTT.

This chain links TRBV20-1 with TRBJ2-3, with TRBD2 identical over 11 bases. Germline trimming cut 5 bases from V and 4 bases from J; bases unmatched to any gene: 5. Germline V gene data show CDR1 as DFQATT and CDR2 as SNEGSKA (reference sequence). The CDR3 spans 14 residues. The CDR3: CSAETSGISDTQYF. Written as DNA, the CDR3 is TGCAGTGCTGAGACTAGCGGGATATCAGATACGCAGTATTTT.

In this sample, this clonotype turned up a few times. The V call is TRBV10-3, the J call TRBJ1-1; no definite D call. V dropped 6 bases and J dropped 1 base, with 12 bases sitting between them. Germline lookup yields CDR1 ENHRY and CDR2 SYGVKD. CDR3 size: 14 residues. The CDR3 DNA sequence: TGTGCCATCAGAGCGGATTGGGGGAACACTGAAGCTTTCTTT. Translation gives CAIRADWGNTEAFF.

This clonotype was picked up a small number of times. J is TRBJ2-1 and V is TRBV20-1; D is uncertain. V gave up 3 bases and J gave up 0 bases, with 12 bases separating them. CDR1 is DFQATT, CDR2 SNEGSKA, per germline (reference sequence). The CDR3 extends over 15 amino acids. The CDR3 region is CSASASYGSYNEQFF. The CDR3 DNA sequence: TGCAGTGCTAGTGCCTCATATGGCTCCTACAATGAGCAGTTCTTC.

CDR3 region: CASSGGGATGELFF. The CDR3 region has the DNA TGTGCCAGCAGCGGAGGGGGGGCCACCGGGGAGCTGTTTTTT. The rearrangement joins TRBV21-1 to TRBJ2-2; the table's D call, TRBD1, has no DNA check behind it. TRBV21-1 is a documented pseudogene. The CDR3 runs 14 residues.

The chain links TRBV5-1 to TRBJ2-7, with a tentative D call TRBD1 (6 bases). The V gene lost 2 bases and the J gene lost 8 bases, with 8 bases spanning the gap. The length of the CDR3 is 11 residues. CDR1 SGHRS and CDR2 YFSETQ come from the germline V gene. In DNA form, the CDR3 reads TGCGCCAGCAGCTTTGGACAGCAGCAGTACTTC. Protein product: CASSFGQQQYF. Based on the CDR3 plus reference TRBV5-1 and TRBJ2-7, the full variable domain is KAGVTQTPRYLIKTRGQQVTLSCSPISGHRSVSWYQQTPGQGLQFLFEYFSETQRNKGNFPGRFSGRQFSNSRSEMNVSTLELGDSALYLCASSFGQQQYFGPGTRLTVT.

This clonotype has at least ten counts. The gene calls are TRBV12-3 or TRBV12-4 and TRBJ2-3; 10 nucleotides align to TRBD2. This CDR3 is 15 amino acids long. V lost 4 bases and J lost 2; bases outside the gene matches: 3. The CDR3 spells CASSSAGGTTDTQYF. DNA for the CDR3: TGTGCCAGCAGTTCAGCGGGAGGGACCACAGATACGCAGTATTTT.

This clonotype was detected a few times. The chain has TRBV29-1 and TRBJ2-7, with a possible D match to TRBD2 (6 bases). Germline CDR1 reads SQVTM; CDR2 reads ANQGSEA. The CDR3 contains 13 residues. The V end was cut by 4 bases, the J end by 1 base, with 11 bases between. The CDR3 DNA reads TGCAGCGTTGTGGAGGCGGGGTCCTACGAGCAGTACTTC. Protein: CSVVEAGSYEQYF.

The chain has TRBV19 and TRBJ1-5; TRBD1 might be the D (6 bases). The ends were cut back, 7 bases at V and 6 bases at J, with 13 bases in the middle. This CDR3 spans 13 amino acids. CDR1 LNHDA and CDR2 SQIVND come from the germline V gene (reference sequence). CDR3 bases: TGTGCCAGTACCGAACAGGGCTCTCAGCCCCAGCATTTT. It specifies CASTEQGSQPQHF. Together with reference TRBV19 and TRBJ1-5, the CDR3 gives the full variable domain: DGGITQSPKYLFRKEGQNVTLSCEQNLNHDAMYWYRQDPGQGLRLIYYSQIVNDFQKGDIAEGYSVSREKKESFPLTVTSAQKNPTAFYLCASTEQGSQPQHFGDGTRLSIL.

The chain has TRBV2 and TRBJ1-5; D is possibly TRBD1 (6 bases). CDR1 SNHLY and CDR2 FYNNEI come from the germline V gene. The CDR3 loop spans 16 amino acids. V lost 4 bases to trimming and J lost 6 bases, with 19 bases between them. The CDR3 DNA is TGTGCCAGCAGTGGGGACGGGGGCGCGTATGGTCAGCCCCAGCATTTT. It specifies CASSGDGGAYGQPQHF.

This clonotype turned up a few times. This chain joins TRBV12-3 or TRBV12-4 and TRBJ2-7; D ambiguous. V was clipped by 7 bases and J by 3 bases, with 7 bases between them. This CDR3 contains 11 residues. CDR3 in DNA: TGTGCCAGCAAAGAAGGCTACGAGCAGTACTTC. Translated: CASKEGYEQYF.

This clonotype was found a few times. This sequence joins TRBV28 and TRBJ1-2; no definite D call. CDR1 and CDR2 from the germline V gene are MDHEN and SYDVKM. The CDR3 has 11 amino acids. The V end lost 5 bases, the J end lost 8 bases, and 9 bases lay between the germline ends. The CDR3 bases are TGTGCCAGCAGTGGCTTTGAGGGCTACACCTTC. Translating it yields CASSGFEGYTF.

The sample holds a few counts of this clonotype. The chain recombines TRBV12-3 or TRBV12-4 with TRBJ1-1; D not resolved. Trimming cost V 1 base and J 1 base, with 7 bases left between them. This CDR3 is 14 amino acids long. The DNA for the CDR3 is TGTGCCAGCAGTTTAGGCAGTCCGAACACTGAAGCTTTCTTT. Its protein product is CASSLGSPNTEAFF.

This clonotype turned up a few times. The CDR3 loop is CSASGASTYEQYF. The CDR3 DNA reads as TGCAGCGCCTCGGGGGCCAGCACCTACGAGCAGTACTTC. This chain connects TRBV20-1 to TRBJ2-7, with D possibly called TRBD1 or TRBD2 (6 bases each). CDR1 and CDR2 from the germline V gene are DFQATT and SNEGSKA (reference sequence). The CDR3 contains 13 residues.

J is TRBJ2-3 and V is TRBV7-9; 7 bases map to TRBD2. CDR3 length equals 15 residues. The J segment lost 2 bases and the V segment lost 4 bases, leaving 6 bases of the junction unmatched. CDR1 SEHNR and CDR2 FQNEAQ come from the germline V gene (reference sequence). This CDR3 is CASSSQAGTTDTQYF. As DNA, the CDR3 is TGTGCCAGCAGCTCGCAAGCGGGGACCACAGATACGCAGTATTTT.

The chain couples TRBV12-3 or TRBV12-4 to TRBJ2-7; D gene unclear. The CDR3 sequence is 17 residues long. The V and J ends lost 7 bases and 4 bases respectively, with 26 bases between them. In DNA form, the CDR3 reads TGTGCCAGCACTAGGACCCTTACAGACCAGTGGATGTACGAGCAGTACTTC. This gives the protein CASTRTLTDQWMYEQYF.

This clonotype appeared a few times. The CDR3 DNA reads as TGTGCCAGCAGCTTACCGTCCTATGGCTACACCTTC. Protein product: CASSLPSYGYTF. This chain links TRBV7-9 with TRBJ1-2; D not certain. V lost 2 bases to trimming and J lost 4 bases, with 5 bases between them. The CDR3 loop spans 12 amino acids. Per germline, CDR1 SEHNR and CDR2 FQNEAQ (reference sequence).

This clonotype was detected a few times. The chain employs TRBV2 and TRBJ1-5; no clear D gene. Germline V gene lookup returns CDR1 SNHLY and CDR2 FYNNEI. V gave up 5 bases and J gave up 3 bases, with 14 bases separating them. The CDR3 totals 15 residues. CDR3 nucleotide sequence: TGTGCCAGCAGTTACTATCCGGGAGACAATCAGCCCCAGCATTTT. Its translation: CASSYYPGDNQPQHF.

This clonotype has just a few counts. This chain connects TRBV5-1 to TRBJ2-3, with TRBD1 matching 7 bases. The CDR3 sequence is 15 residues long. J lost 3 bases, V lost 1 base, and 5 bases had no gene match. Germline V gives CDR1 SGHRS, CDR2 YFSETQ. The CDR3 DNA reads as TGCGCCAGCAGCTTGTCGACAGGGCCTACAGATACGCAGTATTTT. Residues: CASSLSTGPTDTQYF.

The chain links TRBV7-6 to TRBJ2-1, with TRBD2 identical over 7 bases. Germline-derived CDR1 and CDR2 are SGHVS and FNYEAQ. Trimming at V came to 1 base and at J to 6 bases, leaving 6 bases not matched to a gene. This CDR3 region has 15 residues. The CDR3 spells CASSLGASGSNEQFF. The DNA for the CDR3 is TGTGCCAGCAGCTTAGGCGCTAGCGGCAGCAATGAGCAGTTCTTC.

This clonotype has just a few counts. The chain joins TRBV5-1 to TRBJ2-2, with D unclear. Trimming left V 3 bases short and J 5 bases short, with 11 bases between. Germline V gene data show CDR1 as SGHRS and CDR2 as YFSETQ. CDR3 length: 14 amino acids. The CDR3 loop reads CASSYELGTGELFF. The CDR3, as DNA: TGCGCCAGCAGCTACGAGTTGGGGACCGGGGAGCTGTTTTTT.

This clonotype was picked up one time. Being one base from a much bigger clone, this may be a read error. The chain couples TRBV6-1 to TRBJ2-5; the D gene could be TRBD1 or TRBD2 (5 bases each). Germline V lookup: CDR1 MNHNS, CDR2 SASEGT. The CDR3 consists of 13 residues. In DNA, the CDR3 is TGTGCCAGCGGCTGGGGACGGCAAGAGGCCCAGTACTTC. Encoded protein: CASGWGRQEAQYF.

This clonotype was seen a few times. This chain joins TRBV6-2 or TRBV6-3 and TRBJ1-5, with D unresolved. The CDR3 contains 13 residues. Germline CDR1 MNHEY, CDR2 SVGEGT. V was trimmed by 5 bases and J by 3 bases, leaving 8 bases between them. CDR3 residues: CASSAVVNQPQHF. The CDR3 bases are TGTGCCAGCAGTGCGGTTGTCAATCAGCCCCAGCATTTT.

This clonotype has at least ten counts. This sequence joins TRBV7-3 and TRBJ2-1, with D perhaps TRBD2 (6 bases). Trimming stripped 1 base from V and 6 bases from J, with 16 bases between. Germline lookup yields CDR1 SGHTA and CDR2 FQGTGA. This CDR3 contains 16 residues. DNA of the CDR3: TGTGCCAGCAGCTTAATAGGGACGGGAGACCCCAATGAGCAGTTCTTC. Residues: CASSLIGTGDPNEQFF.